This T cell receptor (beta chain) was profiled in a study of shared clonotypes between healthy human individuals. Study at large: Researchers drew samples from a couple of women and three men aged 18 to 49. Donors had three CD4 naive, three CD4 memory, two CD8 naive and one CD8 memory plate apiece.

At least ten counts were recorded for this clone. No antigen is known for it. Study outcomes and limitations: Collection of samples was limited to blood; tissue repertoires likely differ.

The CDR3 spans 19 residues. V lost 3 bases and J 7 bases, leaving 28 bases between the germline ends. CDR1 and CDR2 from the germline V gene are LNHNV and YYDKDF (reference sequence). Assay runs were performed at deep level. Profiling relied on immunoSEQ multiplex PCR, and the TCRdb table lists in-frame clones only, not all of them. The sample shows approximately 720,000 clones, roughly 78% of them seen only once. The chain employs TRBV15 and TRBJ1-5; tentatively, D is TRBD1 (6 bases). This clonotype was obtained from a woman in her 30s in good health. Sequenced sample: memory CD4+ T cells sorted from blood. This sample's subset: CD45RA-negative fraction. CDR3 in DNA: TGTGCCACCAGCAGCGAATTTGAGGCAGGGACAACCCTTCGGCAGCCCCAGCATTTT. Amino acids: CATSSEFEAGTTLRQPQHF. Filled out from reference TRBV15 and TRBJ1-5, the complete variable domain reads DAMVIQNPRYQVTQFGKPVTLSCSQTLNHNVMYWYQQKSSQAPKLLFHYYDKDFNNEADTPDNFQSRRPNTSFCFLDIRSPGLGDTAMYLCATSSEFEAGTTLRQPQHFGDGTRLSIL.